Shown below are 19 T cell receptor beta chains from a single sample sequenced in a study of control samples from healthy donors and cancer patients. Here immunoSEQ multiplex PCR was the method, and the copy in TCRdb shows in-frame clones only, minus some. This table has about 140,000 clones, roughly 90% appearing once. Specimen: blood. The receptor source for this set is a man aged 25 to 40 in good health.

The rearrangement links TRBV5-4 to TRBJ2-2; a possible D gene is TRBD1 (6 bases). Trimming left V 4 bases short and J 6 bases short, with 10 bases between. CDR3 length equals 13 residues. Germline lookup yields CDR1 SGHNT and CDR2 YYREEE (reference sequence). This CDR3 reads CASSTGPSGELFF. CDR3 in DNA: TGTGCCAGCAGCACAGGGCCTTCCGGGGAGCTGTTTTTT.

V gene TRBV6-6 combines with J gene TRBJ1-1; perhaps TRBD1 as D (5 bases). Germline CDR1 and CDR2: MNHNY and SVGAGI (reference sequence). V was clipped by 10 bases and J by 1 base, with 16 bases between them. The CDR3 loop spans 14 amino acids. The CDR3 coding sequence is TGTGCCACAGACCTAGGACATCCGAACACTGAAGCTTTCTTT. It translates to CATDLGHPNTEAFF.

The J gene is TRBJ2-7, the V gene TRBV27; TRBD1 agrees at 9 bases. Germline V gene lookup returns CDR1 MNHEY and CDR2 SMNVEV (reference sequence). With 9 bases clipped from V and 5 bases from J, the junction kept 14 bases outside the gene matches. The CDR3 contains 15 residues. This CDR3 reads CASKGTGTGMHEQYF. In nucleotides, the CDR3 is TGTGCCAGTAAAGGGACCGGGACAGGGATGCACGAGCAGTACTTC.

This clone has just one count. This sequence joins TRBV29-1 and TRBJ1-1; 9 nucleotides line up with TRBD1. This CDR3 is built from 11 residues. CDR1 and CDR2 from the germline V gene are SQVTM and ANQGSEA. J lost 7 bases, V lost 7 bases, and 4 bases had no gene match. The CDR3 protein is CSAPTGGEAFF. The CDR3 DNA follows: TGCAGCGCCCCGACAGGGGGTGAAGCTTTCTTT. The full variable domain, its missing parts supplied by reference TRBV29-1 and TRBJ1-1, is SAVISQKPSRDICQRGTSLTIQCQVDSQVTMMFWYRQQPGQSLTLIATANQGSEATYESGFVIDKFPISRPNLTFSTLTVSNMSPEDSSIYLCSAPTGGEAFFGQGTRLTVV.

This rearrangement joins TRBV3-1 (or the pseudogene TRBV3-2) to TRBJ2-5; tentatively, D is TRBD1 or TRBD2 (5 bases each). Trimming removed 1 base from V and 5 bases from J, with 17 bases in between. Germline values: CDR1 LGHDT, CDR2 YNNKEL (reference sequence). The CDR3 length is 16 residues. The CDR3 here is CASSQGSSRAGETQYF. For the CDR3, the DNA is TGTGCCAGCAGCCAAGGCTCTAGCAGGGCAGGGGAGACCCAGTACTTC.

The chain recombines TRBV7-2 with TRBJ2-7, with 8 bases fitting TRBD2. This CDR3 is 16 amino acids long. Germline CDR1 is SGHTA and CDR2 is FQGNSA. Trimming cost V 4 bases and J 6 bases; bases outside gene matches: 14. The CDR3 DNA sequence: TGTGCCAGCAGCTCGGGACTAGGGGGTCGGTTGCGCGAGCAGTACTTC. Encoded protein: CASSSGLGGRLREQYF.

V and J are TRBV10-3 and TRBJ2-2; weak D call: TRBD2 (6 bases). Trimming pared 6 bases from V and 1 base from J, leaving 12 bases between. The CDR3 is 15 amino acids. CDR1 and CDR2 from the germline V gene are ENHRY and SYGVKD. CDR3 loop: CAIRGGGGNTGELFF. The DNA for the CDR3 is TGTGCCATCAGGGGAGGCGGCGGGAACACCGGGGAGCTGTTTTTT.

The J gene is TRBJ1-2, the V gene TRBV12-3 or TRBV12-4; no reliable D call. The CDR3 totals 12 residues. Trimming stripped 4 bases from V and 3 bases from J, with 6 bases between. CDR3 coding DNA: TGTGCCAGCAGTTCCGATTACTATGGCTACACCTTC. Amino acid sequence: CASSSDYYGYTF.

This clone was picked up one time. This chain connects TRBV7-2 to TRBJ2-7; 10 bases align to TRBD2. CDR3 length: 14 amino acids. Per the germline V gene, CDR1 is SGHTA and CDR2 is FQGNSA. Trimming at V came to 4 bases and at J to 1 base, leaving 1 base not matched to a gene. The CDR3 here is CASSWTSGSYEQYF. CDR3 nucleotides: TGTGCCAGCAGCTGGACTAGCGGTTCCTACGAGCAGTACTTC.

The chain employs TRBV7-9 and TRBJ1-1, with D maybe TRBD1 (6 bases). CDR1 and CDR2 from the germline V gene are SEHNR and FQNEAQ (reference sequence). Trimming left V 4 bases short and J 2 bases short, with 8 bases between. The CDR3 consists of 13 residues. CDR3 sequence reads: CASSSDRNTEAFF. The CDR3, as DNA: TGTGCCAGCAGCTCGGACAGAAACACTGAAGCTTTCTTT.

The chain combines TRBV20-1 with TRBJ1-2; D gene unclear. V gave up 3 bases and J gave up 8 bases, with 13 bases separating them. Germline CDR1 reads DFQATT; CDR2 reads SNEGSKA (reference sequence). The CDR3 contains 12 residues. CDR3 residues: CSASSLTRGYTF. The CDR3, as DNA: TGCAGTGCTAGTTCGCTTACTCGAGGCTACACCTTC.

The chain links TRBV28 to TRBJ1-3, with D tentatively TRBD1 (6 bases). Between the trimmed V and J ends, which lost 8 bases and 0 bases, there was a span of 17 bases. Germline V gene data show CDR1 as MDHEN and CDR2 as SYDVKM. The CDR3 has 16 amino acids. CDR3 sequence: CASWGRGHLSGNTIYF. CDR3 coding DNA: TGTGCCAGCTGGGGGAGGGGACACCTCTCTGGAAACACCATATATTTT.

V usage is TRBV11-2 and J usage is TRBJ1-4; 8 bases align to TRBD1. CDR3 length equals 15 residues. Germline-derived CDR1 and CDR2 are SGHAT and FQNNGV. Trimming at V came to 5 bases and at J to 5 bases, leaving 7 bases not matched to a gene. CDR3 loop: CASSIRDRSNEKLFF. The CDR3 nucleotides are TGTGCCAGCAGCATAAGGGACAGGTCGAATGAAAAACTGTTTTTT.

In DNA, the CDR3 is TGTGCCAGCAGTCACCCTCAAAACGAGCAGTACTTC. It translates to CASSHPQNEQYF. V gene TRBV6-5 combines with J gene TRBJ2-7, with D hard to call. The CDR3 is made up of 12 amino acids. Germline CDR1 MNHEY, CDR2 SVGAGI. Trimming removed 5 bases at V and 5 bases at J, with 10 bases between.

This clone was seen at least ten times. The chain couples TRBV19 to TRBJ2-2; no clear D. This CDR3 has 11 residues. Per the germline V gene, CDR1 is LNHDA and CDR2 is SQIVND (reference sequence). Trimming took off 8 bases at V and 6 bases at J, with 7 bases between the two ends. The CDR3 DNA reads TGTGCCAGTTTGTCGGCCGGGGAGCTGTTTTTT. Its protein product is CASLSAGELFF.

Only one count was recorded for this clone. V is TRBV3-1 (or the pseudogene TRBV3-2) and J is TRBJ2-1, with D possibly TRBD1 on 5 matching bases. The germline V gene has CDR1 LGHDT and CDR2 YNNKEL (reference sequence). The length of the CDR3 is 13 residues. V shed 1 base and J shed 12 bases, with 13 bases lying between them. The CDR3 nucleotides read TGTGCCAGCAGCCAAGTAATAGGGGCGAGGCAGTTCTTC. The encoded protein is CASSQVIGARQFF.

The gene calls are TRBV10-3 and TRBJ1-1; D may be TRBD1 (6 bases). V was trimmed by 10 bases and J by 2 bases, leaving 14 bases between them. The V gene's germline CDR1 is ENHRY and CDR2 SYGVKD. The CDR3 length is 13 residues. CDR3 in DNA: TGTGCCACCAGAAACAGGGATAACACTGAAGCTTTCTTT. Translation: CATRNRDNTEAFF.

As for this clone: This specimen includes other DNA sequences encoding the same CDR3. CDR3 nucleotides: TGTGCCAGCAGCTTAGAGTTGAACAATGAGCAGTTCTTC. Translation: CASSLELNNEQFF. J is TRBJ2-1 and V is TRBV11-3, with D uncertain. The ends were cut back, 0 bases at V and 5 bases at J, with 5 bases in the middle. Per germline, CDR1 SGHNT and CDR2 YENEEA. The CDR3 consists of 13 residues.

The V call is TRBV28, the J call TRBJ2-1; no definite D call. With 6 bases removed from V and 2 bases from J, the gap between germline ends came to 11 bases. CDR1 and CDR2 (germline): MDHEN, SYDVKM. The CDR3 consists of 14 residues. CDR3 nucleotides: TGTGCCAGCAGCCGTGGTGAGGCCTACAATGAGCAGTTCTTC. Protein: CASSRGEAYNEQFF.